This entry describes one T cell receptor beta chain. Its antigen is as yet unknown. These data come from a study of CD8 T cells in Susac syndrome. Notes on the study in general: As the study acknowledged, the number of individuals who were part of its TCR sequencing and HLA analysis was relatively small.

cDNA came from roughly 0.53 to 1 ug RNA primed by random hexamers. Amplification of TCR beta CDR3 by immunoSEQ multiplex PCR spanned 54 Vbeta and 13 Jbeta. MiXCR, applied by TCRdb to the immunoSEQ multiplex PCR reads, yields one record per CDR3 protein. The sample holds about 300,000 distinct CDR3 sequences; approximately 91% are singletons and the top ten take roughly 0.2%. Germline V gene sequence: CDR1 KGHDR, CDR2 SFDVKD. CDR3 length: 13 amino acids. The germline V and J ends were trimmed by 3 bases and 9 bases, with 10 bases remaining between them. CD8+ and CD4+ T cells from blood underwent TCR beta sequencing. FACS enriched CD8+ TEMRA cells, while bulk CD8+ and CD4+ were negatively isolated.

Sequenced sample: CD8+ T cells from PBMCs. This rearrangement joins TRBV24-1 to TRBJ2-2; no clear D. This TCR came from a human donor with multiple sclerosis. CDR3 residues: CATSDVAPRELFF. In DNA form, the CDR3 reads TGTGCCACCAGTGATGTCGCCCCCCGGGAGCTGTTTTTT.